This T cell receptor beta chain comes out of a study of T cells in women clearing cervical HPV infection. The overall study: Blood came at first lesion visit for cases, post-clearance for controls. Study conclusions and caveats: Repertoire richness, not evenness, was significantly elevated in CIN3+ cases versus controls.

Points on this clone: Its antigen remains unidentified. The CDR3 goes on 3 residues after the read ends, and that part is filled in from the germline J gene.

CDR3 length equals 14 residues. V gave up 3 bases and J gave up 4 bases, with 15 bases separating them. Germline V gives CDR1 GTSNPN, CDR2 SVGIG (reference sequence). Generated by immunoSEQ multiplex PCR, the TCRdb table keeps only in-frame clones and is missing some. This repertoire comprises 30,000 to 45,000 clones; its ten largest clones make up less than 8%. This sequence joins TRBV30 and TRBJ1-1, with TRBD1 as a possible D gene (6 bases). The sample taken for sequencing was blood buffy coat. This sequence originates from a woman between 18 and 70 years old with a cervical HPV16 infection that either progressed to CIN3+ or cleared (not recorded which). CDR3 DNA (partial): TGTGCCTGGAGGAGGGGGGGGCTAGGCACTGAA. Protein: CAWRRGGLGTE. The complete CDR3 reads CAWRRGGLGTEAFF. The full variable domain, rest sourced from reference TRBV30 and TRBJ1-1, is SQTIHQWPATLVQPVGSPLSLECTVEGTSNPNLYWYRQAAGRGLQLLFYSVGIGQISSEVPQNLSASRPQDRQFILSSKKLLLSDSGFYLCAWRRGGLGTEAFFGQGTRLTVV.